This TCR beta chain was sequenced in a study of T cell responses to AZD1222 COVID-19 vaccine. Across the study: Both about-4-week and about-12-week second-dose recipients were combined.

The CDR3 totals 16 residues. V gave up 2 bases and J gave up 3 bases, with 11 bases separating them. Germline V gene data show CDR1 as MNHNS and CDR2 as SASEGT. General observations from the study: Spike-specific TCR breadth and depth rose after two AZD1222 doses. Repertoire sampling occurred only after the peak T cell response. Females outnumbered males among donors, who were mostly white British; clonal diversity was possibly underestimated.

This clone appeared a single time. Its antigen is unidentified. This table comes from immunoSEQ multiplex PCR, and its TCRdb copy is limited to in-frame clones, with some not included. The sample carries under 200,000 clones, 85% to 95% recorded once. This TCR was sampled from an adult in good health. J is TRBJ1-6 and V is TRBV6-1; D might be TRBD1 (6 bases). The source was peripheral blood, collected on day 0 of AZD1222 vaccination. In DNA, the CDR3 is TGTGCCAGCAGTGAAAAGGGGGTTCGCTATAATTCACCCCTCCACTTT. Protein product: CASSEKGVRYNSPLHF.